The following is a T cell receptor beta chain sequence with its context. This entry belongs to a study of lymphopenia after photon versus proton radiotherapy. Sequencing used immunoSEQ multiplex PCR; TCRdb keeps in-frame clones, though not all of them. The table has some 64,000 clones, approximately 86% seen once. The trim removed 0 bases at V and 6 bases at J, leaving 5 bases unmatched. The CDR3 has 16 residues. Looked up from germline, CDR1 is LNHNV and CDR2 is YYDKDF (reference sequence). The specimen comprised peripheral blood, sampled from a patient treated with proton-based radiotherapy. The chain uses TRBV15 and TRBJ2-1; 10 nucleotides line up with TRBD2. This TCR came from a man older than 75 with esophageal cancer. In DNA, the CDR3 is TGTGCCACCAGCAGAGAGGCTAGCGGGAGTTTCAATGAGCAGTTCTTC. This sequence encodes CATSREASGSFNEQFF.